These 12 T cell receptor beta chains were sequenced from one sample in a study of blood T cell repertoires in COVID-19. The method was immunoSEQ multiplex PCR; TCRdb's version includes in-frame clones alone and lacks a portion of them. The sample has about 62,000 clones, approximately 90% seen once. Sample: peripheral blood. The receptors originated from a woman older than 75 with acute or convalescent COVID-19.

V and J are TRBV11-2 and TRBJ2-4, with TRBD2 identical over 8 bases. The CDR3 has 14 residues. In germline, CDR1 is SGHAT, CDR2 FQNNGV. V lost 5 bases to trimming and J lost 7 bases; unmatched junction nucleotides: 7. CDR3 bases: TGTGCCAGCAGCCCCTTAGCGGGATCGAACATTCAGTACTTC. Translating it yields CASSPLAGSNIQYF. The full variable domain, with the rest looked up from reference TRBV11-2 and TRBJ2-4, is EAGVAQSPRYKIIEKRQSVAFWCNPISGHATLYWYQQILGQGPKLLIQFQNNGVVDDSQLPKDRFSAERLKGVDSTLKIQPAKLEDSAVYLCASSPLAGSNIQYFGAGTRLSVL.

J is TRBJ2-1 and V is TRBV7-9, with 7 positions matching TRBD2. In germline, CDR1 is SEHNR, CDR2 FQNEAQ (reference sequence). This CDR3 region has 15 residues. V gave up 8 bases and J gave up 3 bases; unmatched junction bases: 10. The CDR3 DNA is TGTGCCAGCGGGGATGGTCCTAGCGGCTACAATGAGCAGTTCTTC. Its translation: CASGDGPSGYNEQFF.

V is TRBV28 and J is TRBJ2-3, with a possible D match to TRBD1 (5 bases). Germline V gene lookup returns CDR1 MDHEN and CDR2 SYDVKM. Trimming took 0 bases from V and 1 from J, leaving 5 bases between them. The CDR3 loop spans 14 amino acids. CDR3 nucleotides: TGTGCCAGCAGTTTATGGACAGGCACAGATACGCAGTATTTT. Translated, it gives CASSLWTGTDTQYF.

The CDR3 DNA follows: TGTGCCAGCAGCTTAGGGGCTTCGAACACTGAAGCTTTCTTT. Its protein is CASSLGASNTEAFF. The rearrangement links TRBV7-9 to TRBJ1-1; D not resolved. This CDR3 spans 14 amino acids. The germline gives CDR1 SEHNR, CDR2 FQNEAQ (reference sequence). Trimming took off 1 base at V and 1 base at J, with 7 bases between the two ends.

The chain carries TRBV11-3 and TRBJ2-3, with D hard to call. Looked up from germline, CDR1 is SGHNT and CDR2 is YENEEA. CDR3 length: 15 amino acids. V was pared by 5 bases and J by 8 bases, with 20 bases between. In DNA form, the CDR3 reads TGTGCCAGCAGCCGATCCCAGACTCGCACGGGTACGCAGTATTTT. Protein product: CASSRSQTRTGTQYF. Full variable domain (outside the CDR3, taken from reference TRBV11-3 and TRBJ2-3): EAGVVQSPRYKIIEKKQPVAFWCNPISGHNTLYWYLQNLGQGPELLIRYENEEAVDDSQLPKDRFSAERLKGVDSTLKIQPAELGDSAVYLCASSRSQTRTGTQYFGPGTRLTVL.

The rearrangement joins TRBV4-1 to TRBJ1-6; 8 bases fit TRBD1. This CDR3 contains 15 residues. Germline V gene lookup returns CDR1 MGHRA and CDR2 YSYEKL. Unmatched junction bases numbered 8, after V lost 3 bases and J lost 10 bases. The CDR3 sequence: CASSQEVTGESPLHF. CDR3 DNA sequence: TGCGCCAGCAGCCAGGAGGTGACAGGGGAATCACCCCTCCACTTT.

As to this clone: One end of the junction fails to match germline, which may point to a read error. DNA for the CDR3: TGTGCCAGCACCTCCCGAGGGGGCCGGGATTGGAACTTC. Translated, it gives CASTSRGGRDWNF. The chain employs TRBV28 and TRBJ2-7, with TRBD1 matching 7 bases. This CDR3 contains 13 residues. Germline V CDR1 and CDR2: MDHEN, SYDVKM.

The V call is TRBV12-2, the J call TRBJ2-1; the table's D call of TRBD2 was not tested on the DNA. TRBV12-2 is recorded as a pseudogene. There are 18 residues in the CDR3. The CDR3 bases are TGTGCAAGTCGCCATTTCCGACTAGCGGGGGCATTACACAATGAGCAGTTCTTC. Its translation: CASRHFRLAGALHNEQFF.

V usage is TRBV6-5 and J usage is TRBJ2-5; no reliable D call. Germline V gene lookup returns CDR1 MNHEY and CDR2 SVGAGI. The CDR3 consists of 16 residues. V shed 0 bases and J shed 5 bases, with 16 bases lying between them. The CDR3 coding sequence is TGTGCCAGCAGTTACTCGTCTTTTCCGGGTATGGAGACCCAGTACTTC. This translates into CASSYSSFPGMETQYF.

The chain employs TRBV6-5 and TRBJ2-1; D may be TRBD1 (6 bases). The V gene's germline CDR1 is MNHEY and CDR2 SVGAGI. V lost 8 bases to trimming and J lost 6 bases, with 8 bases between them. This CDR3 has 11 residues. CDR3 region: CASGQFNEQFF. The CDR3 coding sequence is TGTGCCAGCGGACAGTTCAATGAGCAGTTCTTC.

The DNA for the CDR3 is TGTGCCAGTAGTATAGCTCAACCCGGGACAGGGAACACCGGGGAGCTGTTTTTT. Translation: CASSIAQPGTGNTGELFF. This chain connects TRBV19 to TRBJ2-2; TRBD1 agrees at 8 bases. Germline-derived CDR1 and CDR2 are LNHDA and SQIVND (reference sequence). The CDR3 has 18 amino acids. Losses at the gene ends were 1 base for V and 1 base for J; bases not matched to a gene: 8. The full variable domain, completed using reference TRBV19 and TRBJ2-2, is DGGITQSPKYLFRKEGQNVTLSCEQNLNHDAMYWYRQDPGQGLRLIYYSQIVNDFQKGDIAEGYSVSREKKESFPLTVTSAQKNPTAFYLCASSIAQPGTGNTGELFFGEGSRLTVL.

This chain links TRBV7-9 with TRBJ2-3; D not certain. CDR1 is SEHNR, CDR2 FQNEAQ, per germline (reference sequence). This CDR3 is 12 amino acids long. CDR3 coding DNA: TGTGCTGTCTGGTTGGCGGCAGATACGCAGTATTTT. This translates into CAVWLAADTQYF.